Listed below are T cell receptor beta chains from one sample, sequenced in a study of blood T cell repertoires in COVID-19. Assay used: immunoSEQ multiplex PCR; TCRdb lists only in-frame clones, some missing. The sample records roughly 120,000 clones, 70% to 85% being singletons. Sequenced material: peripheral blood. These receptor sequences come from a human donor with acute or convalescent COVID-19. The donor label of this sample is uncertain. The CDR3 runs from the conserved cysteine through the conserved F or W. D genes are given only for firm matches. For some rows the clone size is stated as once, few or many, or as a class when expanded; others skip it.

cdr3_nt: TGTGCCAGCAGCCGAGCCTTCTCTGGGGCCAACGTCCTGACTTTC
cdr3_aa: CASSRAFSGANVLTF
v_call: TRBV5-6
clone_size: .
j_call: TRBJ2-6
d_call: .

cdr3_nt: TGTGCCAGCAGCCTCACAGGGGGCGGAAACACCATATATTTT
cdr3_aa: CASSLTGGGNTIYF
v_call: TRBV5-8
clone_size: .
j_call: TRBJ1-3
d_call: TRBD1

cdr3_nt: TGTGCCAGCAGCCCTATTGGAGGGTTAAACGAGCAGTACTTC
cdr3_aa: CASSPIGGLNEQYF
v_call: TRBV3-1/TRBV3-2
clone_size: .
j_call: TRBJ2-7
d_call: .

cdr3_nt: TGTGCCAGCAGCGACAGGGTCCAAGAGACCCAGTACTTC
cdr3_aa: CASSDRVQETQYF
v_call: TRBV5-6
clone_size: .
j_call: TRBJ2-5
d_call: TRBD1

cdr3_nt: TGTGCCAGCAGCCTCGGGTCCGCCTGGCAAACCGGGGAGCTGTTTTTT
cdr3_aa: CASSLGSAWQTGELFF
v_call: TRBV5-6
clone_size: .
j_call: TRBJ2-2
d_call: .

cdr3_nt: TGTGCCAGCAGTGATCCTGGGGGGGCATCGGGAAACACCATATATTTT
cdr3_aa: CASSDPGGASGNTIYF
v_call: TRBV6-1
clone_size: .
j_call: TRBJ1-3
d_call: .

cdr3_nt: TGTGCCAGCAGCCCGACAGGGGTAAGAGATACGCAGTATTTT
cdr3_aa: CASSPTGVRDTQYF
v_call: TRBV25-1
clone_size: once
j_call: TRBJ2-3
d_call: TRBD1

cdr3_nt: TGTGCCATCAGTGAGTCAGCAGGAATACGCTACGAGCAGTACTTC
cdr3_aa: CAISESAGIRYEQYF
v_call: TRBV10-3
clone_size: few
j_call: TRBJ2-7
d_call: .

cdr3_nt: TGTGCCAGCAGCCGGGGGGGCCGGGAGACCCAGTACTTC
cdr3_aa: CASSRGGRETQYF
v_call: TRBV7-2
clone_size: .
j_call: TRBJ2-5
d_call: TRBD2

cdr3_nt: TGCGCCAGCAGTCTTCGACAGCCCTATGGCTACACCTTC
cdr3_aa: CASSLRQPYGYTF
v_call: TRBV23-1
clone_size: few
j_call: TRBJ1-2
d_call: .

cdr3_nt: TGCGCCAGCAGCTTGTACATCAGGGCTGGGGCCAACGTCCTGACTTTC
cdr3_aa: CASSLYIRAGANVLTF
v_call: TRBV5-1
clone_size: .
j_call: TRBJ2-6
d_call: .

cdr3_nt: TGTGCCAGTAGCAACCACGGTGAGAGCACAGATACGCAGTATTTT
cdr3_aa: CASSNHGESTDTQYF
v_call: TRBV19
clone_size: .
j_call: TRBJ2-3
d_call: .

cdr3_nt: TGCAGCGTTGGTGGACACTTGAACACTGAAGCTTTCTTT
cdr3_aa: CSVGGHLNTEAFF
v_call: TRBV29-1
clone_size: once
j_call: TRBJ1-1
d_call: .

cdr3_nt: TGTGCCAGTAGTATAGGTGGGGGGGCGACTGAAGCTTTCTTT
cdr3_aa: CASSIGGGATEAFF
v_call: TRBV19
clone_size: .
j_call: TRBJ1-1
d_call: .

cdr3_nt: TGTGCCAGCAGCAACGGTGGCAGGCAGCCCCAGCATTTT
cdr3_aa: CASSNGGRQPQHF
v_call: TRBV2
clone_size: .
j_call: TRBJ1-5
d_call: .

cdr3_nt: TGTGCCAGCAGCTTGGGACTAGCGCAGTTCTTC
cdr3_aa: CASSLGLAQFF
v_call: TRBV7-2
clone_size: few
j_call: TRBJ2-1
d_call: TRBD2

cdr3_nt: TGTGCCAGGGTGGTTAGGGGGCAGGCCAAAAACATTCAGTACTTC
cdr3_aa: CARVVRGQAKNIQYF
v_call: TRBV6-4
clone_size: .
j_call: TRBJ2-4
d_call: TRBD1

cdr3_nt: TGTGCCAGTAGTATAGATCCCGGGAAAAGGAATGGCTACACCTTC
cdr3_aa: CASSIDPGKRNGYTF
v_call: TRBV19
clone_size: .
j_call: TRBJ1-2
d_call: .

cdr3_nt: TGTGCCAGCAGCTTAGCGGTCGGACTTGCAGATACGCAGTATTTT
cdr3_aa: CASSLAVGLADTQYF
v_call: TRBV11-2
clone_size: .
j_call: TRBJ2-3
d_call: .

cdr3_nt: TGTGCCAGCAGCCCCTTCAACACCGGGGAGCTGTTTTTT
cdr3_aa: CASSPFNTGELFF
v_call: TRBV14
clone_size: .
j_call: TRBJ2-2
d_call: .

cdr3_nt: TGCGCCAGCAGCTGGACTAGCGGGGGGGAGACCCAGTACTTC
cdr3_aa: CASSWTSGGETQYF
v_call: TRBV5-1
clone_size: .
j_call: TRBJ2-5
d_call: TRBD2

cdr3_nt: TGTGCCATCAGTGACCTAGAAAAGGCTGGAAACACCATATATTTT
cdr3_aa: CAISDLEKAGNTIYF
v_call: TRBV10-3
clone_size: .
j_call: TRBJ1-3
d_call: .

cdr3_nt: TGTGCCAGCAGCCCACAGGGGGCTGTCGCTGGAAACACCATATATTTT
cdr3_aa: CASSPQGAVAGNTIYF
v_call: TRBV3-1/TRBV3-2
clone_size: .
j_call: TRBJ1-3
d_call: TRBD1

cdr3_nt: TGTGCCAGCACATACGGACAGGGTATTAACTATGGCTACACCTTC
cdr3_aa: CASTYGQGINYGYTF
v_call: TRBV6-5
clone_size: .
j_call: TRBJ1-2
d_call: TRBD1

cdr3_nt: TGTGCCACCAGTGACTCTTCGACAGGGCCTGGAAACACCATATATTTT
cdr3_aa: CATSDSSTGPGNTIYF
v_call: TRBV24-1
clone_size: .
j_call: TRBJ1-3
d_call: TRBD1

cdr3_nt: TGTGCCAGCTCACTTGCGGGGGGGGCAACAGATACGCAGTATTTT
cdr3_aa: CASSLAGGATDTQYF
v_call: TRBV18
clone_size: .
j_call: TRBJ2-3
d_call: TRBD2

cdr3_nt: TGTGCCAGCAGCCAAGGGGGGGCGACAGATACGCAGTATTTT
cdr3_aa: CASSQGGATDTQYF
v_call: TRBV9
clone_size: .
j_call: TRBJ2-3
d_call: .

cdr3_nt: TGTGCCAGTAATGTAGTGGCGGGGGCCAGCGATACGCAGTATTTT
cdr3_aa: CASNVVAGASDTQYF
v_call: TRBV19
clone_size: .
j_call: TRBJ2-3
d_call: .

cdr3_nt: TGCGCCAGCAGCTTGGACGGACAGGGGAATTCACCCCTCCACTTT
cdr3_aa: CASSLDGQGNSPLHF
v_call: TRBV5-1
clone_size: .
j_call: TRBJ1-6
d_call: TRBD1

cdr3_nt: TGTGCCAGCAGTAACCACTATACCAGCACTGAAGCTTTCTTT
cdr3_aa: CASSNHYTSTEAFF
v_call: TRBV6-5
clone_size: few
j_call: TRBJ1-1
d_call: .

cdr3_nt: TGTGCCAGTAGTATAGTGGCAGGGGATTCCTACGAGCAGTACTTC
cdr3_aa: CASSIVAGDSYEQYF
v_call: TRBV19
clone_size: .
j_call: TRBJ2-7
d_call: .

cdr3_nt: TGTGCCAGCTCACCACGCGGCGGTCAGAACACTGAAGCTTTCTTT
cdr3_aa: CASSPRGGQNTEAFF
v_call: TRBV18
clone_size: few
j_call: TRBJ1-1
d_call: .

cdr3_nt: TGTGCCAGCAGCTTCGGTCTGAGGCCCCAGCATTTT
cdr3_aa: CASSFGLRPQHF
v_call: TRBV28
clone_size: few
j_call: TRBJ1-5
d_call: .

cdr3_nt: TGTGCTAGTGGTTTTACCCGGTCGTACCAAGAGACCCAGTACTTC
cdr3_aa: CASGFTRSYQETQYF
v_call: TRBV12-5
clone_size: .
j_call: TRBJ2-5
d_call: .

cdr3_nt: TGTGCCAGAAGCCTGGGCCGGTGTAGCAATCAGCCCCAGCATTTT
cdr3_aa: CARSLGRCSNQPQHF
v_call: TRBV5-3
clone_size: few
j_call: TRBJ1-5
d_call: .

cdr3_nt: TGCGCCAGCAGCTTGCAACCATCTACCTATGGCTACACCTTC
cdr3_aa: CASSLQPSTYGYTF
v_call: TRBV5-1
clone_size: .
j_call: TRBJ1-2
d_call: .

cdr3_nt: TGCGCCAGCAGGGGACTAGCGGGGAACCAAGAGACCCAGTACTTC
cdr3_aa: CASRGLAGNQETQYF
v_call: TRBV10-2
clone_size: .
j_call: TRBJ2-5
d_call: TRBD2

cdr3_nt: TGTGCCAGCAGTCTGACAGGGAGCAATCAGCCCCAGCATTTT
cdr3_aa: CASSLTGSNQPQHF
v_call: TRBV2
clone_size: .
j_call: TRBJ1-5
d_call: TRBD1

cdr3_nt: TGTGCCAGCAGCGGGCCTAGCACCTACAATGAGCAGTTCTTC
cdr3_aa: CASSGPSTYNEQFF
v_call: TRBV9
clone_size: .
j_call: TRBJ2-1
d_call: .

cdr3_nt: TGCGCCACCAGTCGGGGGACCGGAGGATGGAATGACTATGGCTACACCTTC
cdr3_aa: CATSRGTGGWNDYGYTF
v_call: TRBV5-1
clone_size: .
j_call: TRBJ1-2
d_call: .

cdr3_nt: TGTGCCTGGAGTGTCTCAGATGGCACTGAAGCTTTCTTT
cdr3_aa: CAWSVSDGTEAFF
v_call: TRBV30
clone_size: .
j_call: TRBJ1-1
d_call: .